Sequencing of this TCR beta chain was carried out in a study of a mutant IDH1 vaccine in newly diagnosed glioma. Specified time point: week 47, end of study. Topical imiquimod was applied with each vaccine dose, which held 300 ug of mutant IDH1 20-mer peptide. Generated by immunoSEQ multiplex PCR, the TCRdb table keeps only in-frame clones and is missing some. Of approximately 60,000 clones listed, roughly 87% are singletons. Germline CDR1 reads SGHAT; CDR2 reads FQNNGV. The CDR3 runs to 16 residues. V lost 2 bases to trimming and J lost 5 bases; unmatched junction nucleotides: 6. Points on this clone: Its antigen is not identified.

The sample consisted of PBMCs, taken from a glioma patient whose treatment included an IDH1 peptide vaccine. The clonotype was recovered from a man under 40 with glioma. J is TRBJ2-5 and V is TRBV11-2; 12 nucleotides match TRBD1. CDR3 sequence reads: CASSLLGTGGSETQYF. As DNA, the CDR3 is TGTGCCAGCAGCTTATTAGGGACAGGGGGCTCGGAGACCCAGTACTTC.